A selection of T cell receptor beta chains follows, all from one sample in a study of PD-1 blockade in classical Hodgkin lymphoma. Sequencing was performed with immunoSEQ multiplex PCR; in TCRdb, only in-frame clones are kept and a portion is missing. The sample has 55,000 to 80,000 clones, 90% to 95% seen once. This sample comprised peripheral blood mononuclear cells (PBMCs), obtained at baseline. The source is a human donor with classical Hodgkin lymphoma. The CDR3 runs from the conserved cysteine through the conserved F or W. A D gene is named only where the DNA matches it firmly. Rows may omit the clone size; those that give it use once, few, many or a size class.

>TRBJ2-5|TRBD2|TRBV7-9|NA
CASSGPSGQETQYF
TGTGCCAGCAGCGGTCCTAGCGGCCAAGAGACCCAGTACTTC
>TRBJ2-5|TRBD2|TRBV4-1|NA
CASSPITSALQETQYF
TGCGCCAGCAGCCCTATAACTAGCGCCCTTCAAGAGACCCAGTACTTC
>TRBJ1-4|NA|TRBV11-2|NA
CASSLRSGFNEKLFF
TGTGCCAGCAGCTTACGTTCGGGGTTTAATGAAAAACTGTTTTTT
>TRBJ1-2|TRBD1|TRBV7-9|once
CASSKKGQVTPGYTF
TGTGCCAGCAGCAAAAAGGGACAGGTCACGCCGGGCTACACCTTC
>TRBJ1-4|NA|TRBV5-1|NA
CASSLDSTNEKLFF
TGCGCCAGCAGCTTAGACTCAACTAATGAAAAACTGTTTTTT
>TRBJ1-2|NA|TRBV7-2|NA
CASSSDRVTYGYTF
TGTGCCAGCAGCTCGGACAGAGTCACGTATGGCTACACCTTC
>TRBJ1-6|NA|TRBV6-5|NA
CASRDGSSYNSPLHF
TGTGCCAGCAGGGATGGGAGCTCCTATAATTCACCCCTCCACTTT
>TRBJ1-3|NA|TRBV13|NA
CASEIGAGNTIYF
TGTGCCAGCGAGATTGGGGCTGGAAACACCATATATTTT
>TRBJ2-3|NA|TRBV9|NA
CASSVQGKGPDTQYF
TGTGCCAGCAGCGTACAGGGGAAAGGTCCAGATACGCAGTATTTT
>TRBJ1-2|NA|TRBV6-5|NA
CASSFPGFGYTF
TGTGCCAGCAGTTTTCCGGGGTTCGGCTACACCTTC
>TRBJ2-7|NA|TRBV14|once
CASSWGSSYEQYF
TGTGCCAGCAGCTGGGGTAGTTCCTACGAGCAGTACTTC
>TRBJ2-5|TRBD2|TRBV6-6|NA
CASTHSGGARETQYF
TGTGCCAGCACCCATAGCGGGGGGGCCCGGGAGACCCAGTACTTC
>TRBJ1-2|NA|TRBV29-1|NA
CSVEDRQGGTYGYTF
TGCAGCGTTGAAGATAGGCAGGGCGGAACCTATGGCTACACCTTC
>TRBJ2-3|NA|TRBV5-6|NA
CASSFWETGTDTQYF
TGTGCCAGCAGCTTTTGGGAAACAGGGACAGATACGCAGTATTTT
>TRBJ2-3|NA|TRBV6-1|NA
CASSIRANTDTQYF
TGTGCCAGCAGTATCCGGGCAAACACAGATACGCAGTATTTT
>TRBJ2-2|NA|TRBV7-8|NA
CASSRGTVPGELFF
TGTGCCAGCAGCAGAGGGACGGTCCCCGGGGAGCTGTTTTTT
>TRBJ1-4|TRBD1|TRBV28|few
CASSLGTGLNEKLFF
TGTGCCAGCAGTTTGGGGACAGGTCTTAATGAAAAACTGTTTTTT
>TRBJ1-1|NA|TRBV6-1|NA
CASSELPQGYTEAFF
TGTGCCAGCAGTGAATTACCCCAGGGATACACTGAAGCTTTCTTT
>TRBJ2-1|TRBD2|TRBV5-1|NA
CASSLLAGADNEQFF
TGCGCCAGCAGCTTACTAGCGGGGGCTGACAATGAGCAGTTCTTC
>TRBJ1-4|NA|TRBV5-1|NA
CASSPGAGDNEKLFF
TGCGCCAGCAGCCCCGGAGCTGGGGATAATGAAAAACTGTTTTTT
>TRBJ2-3|TRBD2|TRBV7-2|NA
CASSRPGLATDTQYF
TGTGCCAGCAGCCGGCCGGGACTAGCGACAGATACGCAGTATTTT
>TRBJ2-4|NA|TRBV28|NA
CATLSGRLLAKNIQYF
TGTGCCACTTTGAGCGGCAGGTTACTAGCCAAAAACATTCAGTACTTC
>TRBJ2-2|TRBD1|TRBV7-3|NA
CAGQGKEGGELFF
TGTGCGGGACAGGGCAAGGAGGGCGGGGAGCTGTTTTTT
>TRBJ1-1|NA|TRBV21-1|NA
CASSKNAKGGDTEAFF
TGTGCCAGCAGCAAAAACGCGAAAGGGGGGGACACTGAAGCTTTCTTT
>TRBJ2-1|TRBD2|TRBV11-3|NA
CASSTRLAGGVVNEQFF
TGTGCCAGCAGCACACGACTAGCGGGGGGAGTTGTGAATGAGCAGTTCTTC
>TRBJ1-6|NA|TRBV19|NA
CAANNRAENSPLHF
TGTGCCGCGAACAACAGGGCGGAGAATTCACCCCTCCACTTT
>TRBJ2-7|TRBD2|TRBV28|NA
CASSLRLAGVPRTFYEQYF
TGTGCCAGCAGTCTCAGACTAGCGGGAGTTCCCCGAACGTTCTACGAGCAGTACTTC
>TRBJ2-7|TRBD1|TRBV6-5|NA
CASSSRTGLYEQYF
TGTGCCAGCAGTTCCCGGACAGGCCTCTACGAGCAGTACTTC
>TRBJ2-7|TRBD2|TRBV5-1|NA
CASSLEAGGSYEQYF
TGCGCCAGCAGCTTGGAAGCGGGGGGATCCTACGAGCAGTACTTC
>TRBJ2-5|TRBD2|TRBV11-3|NA
CASSPGLAGVKVETQYF
TGTGCCAGCAGCCCAGGACTAGCGGGAGTAAAGGTAGAGACCCAGTACTTC
>TRBJ2-3|NA|TRBV7-9|NA
CASRFSRALSDTQYF
TGTGCCAGCAGGTTCTCCCGGGCTCTCTCGGATACGCAGTATTTT
>TRBJ2-3|TRBD1|TRBV10-2|NA
CASSDIGQGGDTQYF
TGCGCCAGCAGTGATATCGGACAGGGAGGAGATACGCAGTATTTT
>TRBJ2-5|TRBD1|TRBV9|NA
CASSVGVGGGETQYF
TGTGCCAGCAGCGTAGGAGTAGGGGGCGGAGAGACCCAGTACTTC
>TRBJ2-1|TRBD2|TRBV2|NA
CASSEVGGGRNEQFF
TGTGCCAGCAGTGAAGTCGGGGGGGGCAGGAATGAGCAGTTCTTC
>TRBJ1-4|NA|TRBV4-2|NA
CASSFNTPTNEKLFF
TGTGCCAGCAGCTTTAATACACCAACTAATGAAAAACTGTTTTTT
>TRBJ2-1|NA|TRBV5-1|NA
CASSLELTYNEQFF
TGCGCCAGCAGCTTGGAACTAACCTACAATGAGCAGTTCTTC
>TRBJ2-2|NA|TRBV7-2|once
CASSPLSGAGETGELFF
TGTGCCAGCAGCCCCCTCTCAGGGGCAGGCGAAACCGGGGAGCTGTTTTTT
>TRBJ2-7|NA|TRBV6-6|NA
CASTPGRLYEQYF
TGTGCCAGCACCCCGGGACGACTCTACGAGCAGTACTTC
>TRBJ1-5|NA|TRBV7-9|NA
CASSQGTVNQPQHF
TGTGCCAGCAGCCAGGGGACGGTCAATCAGCCCCAGCATTTT
>TRBJ2-2|NA|TRBV11-3|NA
CASSFNTGELFF
TGTGCCAGCAGCTTCAACACCGGGGAGCTGTTTTTT
>TRBJ1-1|NA|TRBV7-2|NA
CASSLGEGTEAFF
TGTGCCAGCAGCTTAGGAGAAGGGACTGAAGCTTTCTTT
>TRBJ2-1|NA|TRBV27|NA
CASSLSLATVNYNEQFF
TGTGCCAGCAGTTTATCTCTGGCGACGGTCAACTACAATGAGCAGTTCTTC
>TRBJ2-3|TRBD2|TRBV30|NA
CAWTKGGTSGLKGRQYF
TGTGCCTGGACCAAAGGGGGGACTAGCGGATTGAAAGGCAGGCAGTATTTT
>TRBJ2-2|NA|TRBV14|NA
CASSQGGLLRIRELFF
TGTGCCAGCAGCCAAGGGGGACTGCTCCGAATCCGGGAGCTGTTTTTT
>TRBJ2-7|NA|TRBV4-2|NA
CASSQERGGFEQYF
TGTGCCAGCAGCCAAGAACGAGGAGGTTTCGAGCAGTACTTC